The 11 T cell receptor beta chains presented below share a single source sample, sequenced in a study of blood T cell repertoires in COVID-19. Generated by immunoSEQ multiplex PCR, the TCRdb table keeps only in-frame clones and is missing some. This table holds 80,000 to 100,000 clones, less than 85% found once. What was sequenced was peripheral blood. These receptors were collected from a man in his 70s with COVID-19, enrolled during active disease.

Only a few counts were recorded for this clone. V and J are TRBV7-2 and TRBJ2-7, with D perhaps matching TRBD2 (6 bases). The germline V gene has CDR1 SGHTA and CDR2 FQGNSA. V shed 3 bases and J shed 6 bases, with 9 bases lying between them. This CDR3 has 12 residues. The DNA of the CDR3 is TGTGCCAGCAGCTTTAGCGGAGGCGAGCAGTACTTC. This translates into CASSFSGGEQYF. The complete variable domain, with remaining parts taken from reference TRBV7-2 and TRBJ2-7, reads GAGVSQSPSNKVTEKGKDVELRCDPISGHTALYWYRQSLGQGLEFLIYFQGNSAPDKSGLPSDRFSAERTGGSVSTLTIQRTQQEDSAVYLCASSFSGGEQYFGPGTRLTVT.

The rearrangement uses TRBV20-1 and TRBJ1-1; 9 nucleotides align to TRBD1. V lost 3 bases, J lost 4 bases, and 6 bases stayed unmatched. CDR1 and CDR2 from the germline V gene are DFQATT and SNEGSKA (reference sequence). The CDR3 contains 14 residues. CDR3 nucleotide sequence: TGCAGTGCTAGTGGGACAGGGTATCTCACTGAAGCTTTCTTT. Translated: CSASGTGYLTEAFF.

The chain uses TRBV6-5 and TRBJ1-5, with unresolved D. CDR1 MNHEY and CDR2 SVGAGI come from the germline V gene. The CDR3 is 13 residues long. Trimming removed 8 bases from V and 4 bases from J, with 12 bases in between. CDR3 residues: CASEMVRNQPQHF. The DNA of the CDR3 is TGTGCCAGCGAGATGGTGAGGAATCAGCCCCAGCATTTT.

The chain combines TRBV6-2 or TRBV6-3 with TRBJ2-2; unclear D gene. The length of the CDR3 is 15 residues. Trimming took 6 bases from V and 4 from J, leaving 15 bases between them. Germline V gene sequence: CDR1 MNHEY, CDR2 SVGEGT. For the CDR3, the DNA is TGTGCCAGCAGCCACCCCTGGTCGGGCACCGGGGAGCTGTTTTTT. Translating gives CASSHPWSGTGELFF.

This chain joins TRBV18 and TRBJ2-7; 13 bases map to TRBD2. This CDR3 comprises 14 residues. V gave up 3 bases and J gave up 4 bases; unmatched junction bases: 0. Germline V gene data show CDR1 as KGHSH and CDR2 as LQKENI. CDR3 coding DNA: TGTGCCAGCTCACCGGGACTAGCGGGATACGAGCAGTACTTC. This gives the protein CASSPGLAGYEQYF.

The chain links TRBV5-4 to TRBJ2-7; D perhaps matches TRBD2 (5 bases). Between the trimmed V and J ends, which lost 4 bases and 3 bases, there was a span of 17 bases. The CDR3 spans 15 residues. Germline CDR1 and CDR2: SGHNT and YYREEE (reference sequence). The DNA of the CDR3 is TGTGCCAGCAGCCTGACCGGGATTGCATACTACGAGCAGTACTTC. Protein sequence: CASSLTGIAYYEQYF. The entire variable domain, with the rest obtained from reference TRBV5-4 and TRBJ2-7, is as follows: ETGVTQSPTHLIKTRGQQVTLRCSSQSGHNTVSWYQQALGQGPQFIFQYYREEENGRGNFPPRFSGLQFPNYSSELNVNALELDDSALYLCASSLTGIAYYEQYFGPGTRLTVT.

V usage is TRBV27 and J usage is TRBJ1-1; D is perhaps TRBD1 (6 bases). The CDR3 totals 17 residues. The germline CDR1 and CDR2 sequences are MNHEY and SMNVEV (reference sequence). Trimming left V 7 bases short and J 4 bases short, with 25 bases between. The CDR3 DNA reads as TGTGCCAGCAACTCATGGGGCAGGGGAGCGGTCGGCACTGAAGCTTTCTTT. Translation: CASNSWGRGAVGTEAFF.

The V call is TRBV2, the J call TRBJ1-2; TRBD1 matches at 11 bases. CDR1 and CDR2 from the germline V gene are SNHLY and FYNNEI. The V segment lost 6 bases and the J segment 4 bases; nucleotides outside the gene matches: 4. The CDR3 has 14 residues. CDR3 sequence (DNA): TGTGCCAGCAGCCGAGGGACAGGGGGCTATGGCTACACCTTC. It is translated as CASSRGTGGYGYTF.

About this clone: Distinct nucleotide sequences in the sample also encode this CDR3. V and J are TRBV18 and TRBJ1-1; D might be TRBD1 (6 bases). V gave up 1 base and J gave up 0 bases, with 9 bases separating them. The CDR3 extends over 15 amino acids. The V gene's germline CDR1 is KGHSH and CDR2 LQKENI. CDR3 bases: TGTGCCAGCTCACCACAGACAGGCGTGAACACTGAAGCTTTCTTT. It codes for CASSPQTGVNTEAFF. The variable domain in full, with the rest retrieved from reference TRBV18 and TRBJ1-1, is NAGVMQNPRHLVRRRGQEARLRCSPMKGHSHVYWYRQLPEEGLKFMVYLQKENIIDESGMPKERFSAEFPKEGPSILRIQQVVRGDSAAYFCASSPQTGVNTEAFFGQGTRLTVV.

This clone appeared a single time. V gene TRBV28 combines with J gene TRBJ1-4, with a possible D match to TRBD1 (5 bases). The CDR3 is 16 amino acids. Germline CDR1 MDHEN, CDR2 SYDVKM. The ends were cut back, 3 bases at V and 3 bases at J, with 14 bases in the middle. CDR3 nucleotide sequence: TGTGCCAGCAGTTTCCAGCGGGGGGGGGCTAATGAAAAACTGTTTTTT. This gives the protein CASSFQRGGANEKLFF.

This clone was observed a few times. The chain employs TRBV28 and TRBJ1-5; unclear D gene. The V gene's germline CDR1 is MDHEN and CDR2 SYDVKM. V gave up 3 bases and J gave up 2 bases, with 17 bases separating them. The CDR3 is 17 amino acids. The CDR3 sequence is CASSLLLGRRGNQPQHF. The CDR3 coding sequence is TGTGCCAGCAGTTTGTTACTCGGCCGACGGGGCAATCAGCCCCAGCATTTT.